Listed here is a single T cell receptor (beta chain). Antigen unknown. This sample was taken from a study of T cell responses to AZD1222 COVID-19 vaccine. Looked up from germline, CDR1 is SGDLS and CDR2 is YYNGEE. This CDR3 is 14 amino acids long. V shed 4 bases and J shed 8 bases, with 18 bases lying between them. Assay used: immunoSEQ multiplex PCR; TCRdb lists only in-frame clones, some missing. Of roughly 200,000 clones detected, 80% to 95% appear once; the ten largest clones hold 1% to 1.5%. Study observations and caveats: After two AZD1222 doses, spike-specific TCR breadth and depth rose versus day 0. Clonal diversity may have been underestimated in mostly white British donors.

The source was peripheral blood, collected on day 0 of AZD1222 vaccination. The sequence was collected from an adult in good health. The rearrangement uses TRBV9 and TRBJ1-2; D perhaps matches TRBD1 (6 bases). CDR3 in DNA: TGTGCCAGCAGCCCCTCTGACAGGCCGGGGGGCTACACCTTC. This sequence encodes CASSPSDRPGGYTF. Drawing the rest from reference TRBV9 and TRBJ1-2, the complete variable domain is DSGVTQTPKHLITATGQRVTLRCSPRSGDLSVYWYQQSLDQGLQFLIQYYNGEERAKGNILERFSAQQFPDLHSELNLSSLELGDSALYFCASSPSDRPGGYTFGSGTRLTVV.